Each of the 15 T cell receptor beta chains below was sequenced from the same sample in a study of blood T cell repertoires in COVID-19. Assay used: immunoSEQ multiplex PCR; TCRdb lists only in-frame clones, some missing. The table lists approximately 330,000 clones, roughly 86% of them singletons. The sequencing input was peripheral blood. The receptors come from a man aged 25 to 40 with COVID-19, enrolled during active disease.

The rearrangement uses TRBV9 and TRBJ2-1; D is undetermined. Per germline, CDR1 SGDLS and CDR2 YYNGEE. The CDR3 is 12 amino acids. Trimming shortened V by 3 bases and J by 6 bases, and 7 bases separated the two germline ends. CDR3 loop: CASSAPLNEQFF. DNA of the CDR3: TGTGCCAGCAGCGCCCCACTCAATGAGCAGTTCTTC.

The rearrangement links TRBV5-6 to TRBJ1-1, with D unresolved. Trimming took off 0 bases at V and 1 base at J, with 7 bases between the two ends. The germline V gene encodes CDR1 SGHDT and CDR2 YYEEEE. This CDR3 is built from 14 residues. CDR3 sequence (DNA): TGTGCCAGCAGCTTGGTTCCGGGGAACACTGAAGCTTTCTTT. This encodes CASSLVPGNTEAFF.

The V gene is TRBV4-3, the J gene TRBJ1-2; possible D gene TRBD1, 6 bases. The V gene's germline CDR1 is LGHNA and CDR2 YSLEER. The ends were cut back, 4 bases at V and 8 bases at J, with 20 bases in the middle. The CDR3 spans 15 residues. CDR3 nucleotides: TGCGCCAGCAGCCGAAAGGTCCAGGGGCCCCCCGGCTACACCTTC. This encodes CASSRKVQGPPGYTF.

The chain is built from TRBV5-4 and TRBJ2-1; D is possibly TRBD1 (6 bases). Germline CDR1 is SGHNT and CDR2 is YYREEE (reference sequence). The germline V and J ends were trimmed by 0 bases and 0 bases, with 13 bases remaining between them. The CDR3 totals 17 residues. The CDR3 nucleotides read TGTGCCAGCAGCTTGGCCGTAACAGGGTTCTCCTACAATGAGCAGTTCTTC. It yields the protein CASSLAVTGFSYNEQFF.

The V and J genes are TRBV20-1 and TRBJ2-2; TRBD2 matches at 11 bases. The junction had 12 bases not matched to a gene; V was cut back by 3 bases and J by 6 bases. Germline V gives CDR1 DFQATT, CDR2 SNEGSKA (reference sequence). The CDR3 consists of 17 residues. The CDR3 protein is CSASKVAGGPGAGELFF. Written as DNA, the CDR3 is TGCAGTGCTAGTAAGGTAGCGGGAGGGCCGGGAGCCGGGGAGCTGTTTTTT.

The chain joins TRBV18 to TRBJ2-1; 16 bases are a match to TRBD2. The CDR3 totals 18 residues. Unmatched junction bases numbered 11, after V lost 5 bases and J lost 7 bases. CDR1 is KGHSH, CDR2 LQKENI, per germline. In DNA form, the CDR3 reads TGTGCCAGCTCATCCGCTCCGGGACTAGCGGGGGGGTCAAATGAGCAGTTCTTC. Its protein product is CASSSAPGLAGGSNEQFF. The variable domain in full, completed from reference TRBV18 and TRBJ2-1, reads NAGVMQNPRHLVRRRGQEARLRCSPMKGHSHVYWYRQLPEEGLKFMVYLQKENIIDESGMPKERFSAEFPKEGPSILRIQQVVRGDSAAYFCASSSAPGLAGGSNEQFFGPGTRLTVL.

Of note for this clone: The sample contains more than one DNA sequence encoding this CDR3. The chain recombines TRBV19 with TRBJ1-5; 10 bases align to TRBD1. Germline CDR1 and CDR2: LNHDA and SQIVND (reference sequence). After removal of 3 bases from V and 6 bases from J, the junction contained 2 bases not matched to a gene. CDR3 length equals 14 residues. The CDR3 nucleotides read TGTGCCAGTAGTATCCGGGACAGGGGTCAGCCCCAGCATTTT. Its translation: CASSIRDRGQPQHF.

With respect to this clone: At the DNA level, this CDR3 is encoded by other sequences in the same sample as well. This chain joins TRBV5-1 and TRBJ2-5; the D gene is possibly TRBD1 (6 bases). This CDR3 comprises 14 residues. Germline V lookup: CDR1 SGHRS, CDR2 YFSETQ. The V end lost 0 bases, the J end lost 4 bases, and 10 bases lay between the germline ends. DNA of the CDR3: TGCGCCAGCAGCTTGGACAGGGTGGGAGAGACCCAGTACTTC. Its protein is CASSLDRVGETQYF.

The chain is built from TRBV6-5 and TRBJ2-7; tentatively, D is TRBD1 (6 bases). Germline V gene sequence: CDR1 MNHEY, CDR2 SVGAGI. Trimming left V 6 bases short and J 0 bases short, with 15 bases between. This CDR3 is built from 15 residues. The CDR3 loop reads CASRSDDRSSYEQYF. The CDR3 region has the DNA TGTGCCAGCAGATCTGACGACAGGAGCTCCTACGAGCAGTACTTC.

This clone appeared once. This chain links TRBV4-1 with TRBJ2-3; 9 positions match TRBD2. Germline V gives CDR1 MGHRA, CDR2 YSYEKL. CDR3 length: 18 residues. V dropped 4 bases and J dropped 3; count of bases not matched to a gene: 14. The CDR3 reads CASSPVSRRGGLTDTQYF. CDR3 coding DNA: TGCGCCAGCAGCCCAGTCTCACGGCGGGGGGGCCTGACAGATACGCAGTATTTT.

The chain employs TRBV4-2 and TRBJ1-5; D remains unclear. Looked up from germline, CDR1 is LGHNA and CDR2 is YNFKEQ. The CDR3 runs 15 residues. V gave up 3 bases and J gave up 11 bases, with 20 bases separating them. This chain's CDR3 is CASSQPGPVFEAQHF. CDR3 coding DNA: TGTGCCAGCAGCCAGCCGGGTCCCGTCTTTGAAGCCCAGCATTTT.

This clone showed up just a few times. The chain uses TRBV19 and TRBJ1-2; TRBD1 matches 8 bases. CDR1 LNHDA and CDR2 SQIVND come from the germline V gene (reference sequence). The CDR3 runs 14 residues. The ends lost 6 bases at V and 4 bases at J; junction bases unmatched: 7. The CDR3 bases are TGTGCCAGTAGACGGCAGGGGGCCGGCTATGGCTACACCTTC. It codes for CASRRQGAGYGYTF.

This chain joins TRBV27 and TRBJ2-5, with D maybe TRBD1 (6 bases). CDR1 is MNHEY and CDR2 is SMNVEV in the germline V gene (reference sequence). The V end lost 3 bases, the J end lost 3 bases, and 17 bases lay between the germline ends. There are 16 residues in the CDR3. The DNA of the CDR3 is TGTGCCAGCAGTTTGATACCGGGACACCTTAAAGAGACCCAGTACTTC. Amino acid sequence: CASSLIPGHLKETQYF.

The chain couples TRBV9 to TRBJ1-5; 8 nucleotides line up with TRBD1. Germline assignment: CDR1 SGDLS and CDR2 YYNGEE. This CDR3 region has 16 residues. Germline trimming cut 4 bases from V and 6 bases from J; bases unmatched to any gene: 12. The CDR3 loop is CASSPSPTGEGQPQHF. The CDR3 DNA reads as TGTGCCAGCAGCCCCTCACCGACAGGGGAGGGTCAGCCCCAGCATTTT.

This clone was observed a few times. The J gene is TRBJ1-6, the V gene TRBV27; D is unresolved. The germline CDR1 and CDR2 sequences are MNHEY and SMNVEV (reference sequence). V was clipped by 3 bases and J by 6 bases, with 6 bases between them. The CDR3 covers 13 residues. CDR3 in amino acids: CASSLAFNSPLHF. The CDR3 DNA reads as TGTGCCAGCAGTTTGGCTTTTAATTCACCCCTCCACTTT.